These T cell receptor beta chains were read from a single sample in a study of T cells in Graves' hyperthyroidism and ophthalmopathy. From the multiplex PCR reads, TCRdb called clonotypes with MiXCR, one entry per CDR3 protein. The sample contains over 300,000 distinct CDR3 sequences, about 15% of which appear only once. Sequenced input: blood. The receptors were gathered from a woman in her sixties or seventies with Graves' hyperthyroidism. Both conserved end residues are trimmed from each CDR3.

v_gene: TRBV18; j_gene: TRBJ2-1; CDR3aa: ASSLPQSWNEQF
v_gene: TRBV18; j_gene: TRBJ1-6; CDR3aa: ASSPPYSSYNSPLH
v_gene: TRBV19; j_gene: TRBJ2-2; CDR3aa: ASRTSGTGNTGELF
v_gene: TRBV11-2; j_gene: TRBJ2-3; CDR3aa: ASSLDLGQNTDTQY
v_gene: TRBV11-2; j_gene: TRBJ2-1; CDR3aa: ASSLIGRAADEQF
v_gene: TRBV6-1; j_gene: TRBJ2-3; CDR3aa: ASSASNSAPDTQY
v_gene: TRBV10-3; j_gene: TRBJ2-7; CDR3aa: ATSGTGDYEQY
v_gene: TRBV29-1; j_gene: TRBJ2-7; CDR3aa: SGRDRDDEQY
v_gene: TRBV2; j_gene: TRBJ2-2; CDR3aa: ASSRERDGTGELF
v_gene: TRBV3-1; j_gene: TRBJ1-1; CDR3aa: ASSLQGNEAF
v_gene: TRBV11-2; j_gene: TRBJ2-7; CDR3aa: ASSLGNGEGPYEQY
v_gene: TRBV3-1; j_gene: TRBJ2-1; CDR3aa: ASSQDASGRAKWYNEQF
v_gene: TRBV11-2; j_gene: TRBJ2-7; CDR3aa: ASSLWGVEEQY
v_gene: TRBV27; j_gene: TRBJ2-1; CDR3aa: ASRTTRTYNEQF
v_gene: TRBV20-1; j_gene: TRBJ2-3; CDR3aa: SASRGALDRQDGADTQY
v_gene: TRBV2; j_gene: TRBJ2-5; CDR3aa: ASSDRWEQETQY
v_gene: TRBV28; j_gene: TRBJ1-5; CDR3aa: ASSFNVASNQPQH
v_gene: TRBV28; j_gene: TRBJ1-5; CDR3aa: ASSFSQPQH
v_gene: TRBV2; j_gene: TRBJ2-1; CDR3aa: ASSPPGAGGRSEQF
v_gene: TRBV7-2; j_gene: TRBJ1-6; CDR3aa: ASSFTPLNNSPLH
v_gene: TRBV5-1; j_gene: TRBJ2-1; CDR3aa: ASSLAVYNEQF
v_gene: TRBV11-2; j_gene: TRBJ2-2; CDR3aa: ASSPRQGIGLAGELF
v_gene: TRBV19; j_gene: TRBJ1-1; CDR3aa: ASSPRGMDTEAF
v_gene: TRBV5-1; j_gene: TRBJ2-3; CDR3aa: ASSLVLLGDTQY
v_gene: TRBV6-1; j_gene: TRBJ1-6; CDR3aa: ASSYLGRSPLH
v_gene: TRBV29-1; j_gene: TRBJ2-7; CDR3aa: SVEVAGGSSYEQY
v_gene: TRBV27; j_gene: TRBJ2-7; CDR3aa: ASSLSGQATYEQY
v_gene: TRBV27; j_gene: TRBJ1-1; CDR3aa: ASSTLGLGNTEAF
v_gene: TRBV11-2; j_gene: TRBJ1-4; CDR3aa: ASSLEVGRVSLF
v_gene: TRBV2; j_gene: TRBJ2-7; CDR3aa: ASRLAYEQY
v_gene: TRBV18; j_gene: TRBJ1-1; CDR3aa: ASSPRQGEAF
v_gene: TRBV12-3/TRBV12-4; j_gene: TRBJ2-2; CDR3aa: ASSSQGYGELF